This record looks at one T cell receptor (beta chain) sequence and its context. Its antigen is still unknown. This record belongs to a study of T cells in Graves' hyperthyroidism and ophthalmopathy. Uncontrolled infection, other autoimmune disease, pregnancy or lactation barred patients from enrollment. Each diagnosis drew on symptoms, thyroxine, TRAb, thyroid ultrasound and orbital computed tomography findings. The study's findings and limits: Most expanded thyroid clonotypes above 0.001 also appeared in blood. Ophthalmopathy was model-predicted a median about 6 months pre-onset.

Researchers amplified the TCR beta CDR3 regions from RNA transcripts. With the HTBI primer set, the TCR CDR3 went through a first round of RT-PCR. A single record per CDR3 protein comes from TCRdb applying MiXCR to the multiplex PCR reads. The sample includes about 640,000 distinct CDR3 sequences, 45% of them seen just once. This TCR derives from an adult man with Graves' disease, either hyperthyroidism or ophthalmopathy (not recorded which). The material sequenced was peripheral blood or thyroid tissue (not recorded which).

CDR3 loop: CASSVNGNTGADTIYF. CDR3 nucleotide sequence: TGTGCCAGCAGTGTGAACGGGAACACCGGGGCAGACACCATATATTTT. The chain employs TRBV2 and TRBJ1-3, with TRBD1 as a possible D gene (5 bases). The CDR3 totals 16 residues. Germline V gives CDR1 SNHLY, CDR2 FYNNEI. The germline V and J ends were trimmed by 4 bases and 8 bases, with 21 bases remaining between them. Complete variable domain (other parts from reference TRBV2 and TRBJ1-3): EPEVTQTPSHQVTQMGQEVILRCVPISNHLYFYWYRQILGQKVEFLVSFYNNEISEKSEIFDDQFSVERPDGSNFTLKIRSTKLEDSAMYFCASSVNGNTGADTIYFGEGSWLTVV.